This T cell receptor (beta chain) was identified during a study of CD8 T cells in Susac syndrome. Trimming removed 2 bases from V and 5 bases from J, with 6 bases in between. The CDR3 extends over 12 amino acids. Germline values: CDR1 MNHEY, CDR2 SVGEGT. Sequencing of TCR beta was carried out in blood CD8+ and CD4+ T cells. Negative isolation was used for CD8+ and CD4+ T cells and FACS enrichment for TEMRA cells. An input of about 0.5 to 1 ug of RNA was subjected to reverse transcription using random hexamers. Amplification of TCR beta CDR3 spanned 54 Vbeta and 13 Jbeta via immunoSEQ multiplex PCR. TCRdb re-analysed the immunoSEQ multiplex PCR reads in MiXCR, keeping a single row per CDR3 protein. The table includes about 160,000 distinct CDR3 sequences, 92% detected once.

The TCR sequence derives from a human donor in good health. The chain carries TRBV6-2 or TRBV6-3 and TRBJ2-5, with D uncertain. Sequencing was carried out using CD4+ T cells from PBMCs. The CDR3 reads CASSYPSETQYF. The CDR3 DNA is TGTGCCAGCAGTTACCCGTCGGAGACCCAGTACTTC.